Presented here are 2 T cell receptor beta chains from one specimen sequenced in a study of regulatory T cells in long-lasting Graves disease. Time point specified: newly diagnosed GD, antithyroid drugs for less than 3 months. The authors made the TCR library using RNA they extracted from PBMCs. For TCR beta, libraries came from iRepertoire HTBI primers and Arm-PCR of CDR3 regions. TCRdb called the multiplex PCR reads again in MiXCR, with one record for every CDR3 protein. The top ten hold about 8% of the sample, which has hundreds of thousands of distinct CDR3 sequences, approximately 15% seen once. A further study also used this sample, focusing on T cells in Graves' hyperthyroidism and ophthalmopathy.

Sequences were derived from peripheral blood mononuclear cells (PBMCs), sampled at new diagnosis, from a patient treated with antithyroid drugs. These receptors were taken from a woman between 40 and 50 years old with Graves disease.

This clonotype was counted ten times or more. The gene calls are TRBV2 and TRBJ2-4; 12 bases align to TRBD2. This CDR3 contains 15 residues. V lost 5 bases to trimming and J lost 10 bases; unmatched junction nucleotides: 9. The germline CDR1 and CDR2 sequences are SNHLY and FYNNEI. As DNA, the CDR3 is TGTGCCAGCAGTCCCCCCCTAGCGGGAGGGCCAATTCAGTACTTC. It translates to CASSPPLAGGPIQYF.

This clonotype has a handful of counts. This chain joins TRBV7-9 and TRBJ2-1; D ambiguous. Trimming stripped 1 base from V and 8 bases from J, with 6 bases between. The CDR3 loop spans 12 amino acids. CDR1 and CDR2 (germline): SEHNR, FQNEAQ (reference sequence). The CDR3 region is CASSLVFYEQFF. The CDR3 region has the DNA TGTGCCAGCAGCTTAGTATTCTATGAGCAGTTCTTC.